A single sample gave rise to the 21 T cell receptor beta chains below, sequenced in a study of blood T cell repertoires in COVID-19. Libraries were prepared by immunoSEQ multiplex PCR; TCRdb keeps only in-frame clonotypes and omits some of them. The sample contains under 100,000 clones, around nine tenths of which appear only once. Sequenced sample: peripheral blood. All receptors derive from a man in his fifties with active COVID-19.

V usage is TRBV6-2 or TRBV6-3 and J usage is TRBJ2-1; perhaps TRBD1 as D (6 bases). V lost 6 bases, J lost 7 bases, and 19 bases lay in between. The CDR3 covers 15 residues. In germline, CDR1 is MNHEY, CDR2 SVGEGT. The CDR3 sequence is CASSFFDRFGNEQFF. CDR3 DNA: TGTGCCAGCAGCTTCTTCGACAGGTTCGGGAATGAGCAGTTCTTC.

The chain links TRBV28 to TRBJ1-1; D remains unclear. Trimming stripped 1 base from V and 1 base from J, with 4 bases between. The CDR3 is 13 amino acids. The germline V gene has CDR1 MDHEN and CDR2 SYDVKM. The CDR3 DNA follows: TGTGCCAGCAGTTTATACAGGAACACTGAAGCTTTCTTT. Encoded protein: CASSLYRNTEAFF. Together with reference TRBV28 and TRBJ1-1, the CDR3 gives the full variable domain: DVKVTQSSRYLVKRTGEKVFLECVQDMDHENMFWYRQDPGLGLRLIYFSYDVKMKEKGDIPEGYSVSREKKERFSLILESASTNQTSMYLCASSLYRNTEAFFGQGTRLTVV.

The chain is built from TRBV18 and TRBJ1-1; D might be TRBD1 (6 bases). CDR3 length: 14 residues. The V end lost 2 bases, the J end lost 4 bases, and 11 bases lay between the germline ends. Looked up from germline, CDR1 is KGHSH and CDR2 is LQKENI. CDR3 coding DNA: TGTGCCAGCTCACCAAGACAGGAGAGCACTGAAGCTTTCTTT. Translated, it gives CASSPRQESTEAFF.

J is TRBJ2-1 and V is TRBV15, with a weak D call TRBD2 (5 bases). CDR3 length equals 15 residues. The germline V and J ends were trimmed by 4 bases and 4 bases, with 14 bases remaining between them. Germline V lookup: CDR1 LNHNV, CDR2 YYDKDF (reference sequence). CDR3 sequence: CATSTDYLLYNEQFF. CDR3 bases: TGTGCCACCAGCACAGACTACCTTCTATACAATGAGCAGTTCTTC. The whole variable domain, filled in from reference TRBV15 and TRBJ2-1, reads DAMVIQNPRYQVTQFGKPVTLSCSQTLNHNVMYWYQQKSSQAPKLLFHYYDKDFNNEADTPDNFQSRRPNTSFCFLDIRSPGLGDTAMYLCATSTDYLLYNEQFFGPGTRLTVL.

The genes are TRBV18 and TRBJ2-1; 9 bases are shared with TRBD2. Per germline, CDR1 KGHSH and CDR2 LQKENI. The CDR3 has 19 amino acids. V trimming: 2 bases; J trimming: 3 bases; junction bases outside the gene matches: 14. CDR3 nucleotides: TGTGCCAGCTCACCAGGCGGGGGGGGAATCTTTTCTGGCTACAATGAGCAGTTCTTC. The encoded protein is CASSPGGGGIFSGYNEQFF.

The chain has TRBV7-9 and TRBJ2-1; TRBD2 aligns across 9 bases. The CDR3 runs to 15 residues. Trimming removed 7 bases from V and 5 bases from J; junction bases left unmatched: 9. Germline values: CDR1 SEHNR, CDR2 FQNEAQ (reference sequence). The CDR3 protein is CASTPTSGSNNEQFF. As DNA, the CDR3 is TGTGCCAGCACCCCGACTAGCGGTTCTAACAATGAGCAGTTCTTC.

This chain's CDR3 is CASSQAGGGSSYEQYF. The CDR3 region has the DNA TGTGCCAGCAGCCAAGCCGGCGGGGGGAGCTCCTACGAGCAGTACTTC. This chain uses TRBV4-2 with TRBJ2-7; 8 positions match TRBD2. Germline values: CDR1 LGHNA, CDR2 YNFKEQ. Unmatched junction bases numbered 5, after V lost 1 base and J lost 0 bases. The CDR3 spans 16 residues.

The gene calls are TRBV7-2 and TRBJ1-2, with 7 bases matching TRBD1. Germline assignment: CDR1 SGHTA and CDR2 FQGNSA. The CDR3 runs to 13 residues. With V trimmed by 5 bases and J by 4 bases, 4 bases remained unmatched. The CDR3 nucleotides read TGTGCCAGCAGCGCGACAGGGTCCTATGGCTACACCTTC. As protein: CASSATGSYGYTF.

The chain links TRBV6-2 or TRBV6-3 to TRBJ1-1, with 9 bases matching TRBD1. Germline V gene lookup returns CDR1 MNHEY and CDR2 SVGEGT. The CDR3 sequence is 15 residues long. Unmatched junction bases numbered 2, after V lost 2 bases and J lost 1 base. CDR3 in DNA: TGTGCCAGCAGTTACGCGGGACAGGGGAACACTGAAGCTTTCTTT. It is translated as CASSYAGQGNTEAFF.

Written as DNA, the CDR3 is TGCGCCAGCAGCCAGAGCGGGAGGGCTAGCAATGAGCAGTTCTTC. Amino acids: CASSQSGRASNEQFF. This chain joins TRBV4-1 and TRBJ2-1; 10 bases match TRBD2. V lost 3 bases and J lost 6; bases outside the gene matches: 5. Germline CDR1 is MGHRA and CDR2 is YSYEKL. This CDR3 has 15 residues.

The gene calls are TRBV7-9 and TRBJ2-3; the match to TRBD2 covers 10 bases. Germline V gene lookup returns CDR1 SEHNR and CDR2 FQNEAQ (reference sequence). J was trimmed by 5 bases and V by 8 bases; bases with no gene match: 10. The CDR3 sequence is 15 residues long. This CDR3 reads CASLNSGGYGDTQYF. Here the CDR3 DNA reads TGTGCCAGCTTGAATAGCGGGGGGTATGGAGATACGCAGTATTTT. The full variable domain, completed using reference TRBV7-9 and TRBJ2-3, is DTGVSQNPRHKITKRGQNVTFRCDPISEHNRLYWYRQTLGQGPEFLTYFQNEAQLEKSRLLSDRFSAERPKGSFSTLEIQRTEQGDSAMYLCASLNSGGYGDTQYFGPGTRLTVL.

CDR3 loop: CASSLRQPGNYEQYF. The CDR3 DNA reads as TGCGCCAGCAGCTTGAGACAGCCAGGAAACTACGAGCAGTACTTC. The gene calls are TRBV5-1 and TRBJ2-7, with D maybe TRBD1 (5 bases). The length of the CDR3 is 15 residues. CDR1 and CDR2 from the germline V gene are SGHRS and YFSETQ. V lost 1 base and J 3 bases, leaving 14 bases between the germline ends. The variable domain in full, with the rest retrieved from reference TRBV5-1 and TRBJ2-7, is KAGVTQTPRYLIKTRGQQVTLSCSPISGHRSVSWYQQTPGQGLQFLFEYFSETQRNKGNFPGRFSGRQFSNSRSEMNVSTLELGDSALYLCASSLRQPGNYEQYFGPGTRLTVT.

The CDR3 sequence: CASSPTLGRETQYF. CDR3 sequence (DNA): TGTGCCAGCAGTCCTACACTAGGTCGAGAGACCCAGTACTTC. The V gene is TRBV6-5, the J gene TRBJ2-5; TRBD2 is a possible D gene (5 bases). The CDR3 runs 14 residues. Germline V lookup: CDR1 MNHEY, CDR2 SVGAGI. V was cut by 5 bases and J by 4 bases, with 14 bases left in between.

V usage is TRBV2 and J usage is TRBJ1-2, with 8 bases identical to TRBD1. Per germline, CDR1 SNHLY and CDR2 FYNNEI. The CDR3 length is 13 residues. V dropped 7 bases and J dropped 4; count of bases not matched to a gene: 5. CDR3 bases: TGTGCCAGCATCCCAGGGGGCAGCTATGGCTACACCTTC. Amino acid sequence: CASIPGGSYGYTF.

The CDR3: CASSRRGPDGYTF. As DNA, the CDR3 is TGTGCCAGCAGTAGAAGGGGGCCAGATGGCTACACCTTC. The J gene is TRBJ1-2, the V gene TRBV2, with 7 positions matching TRBD1. Germline V gene sequence: CDR1 SNHLY, CDR2 FYNNEI. Unmatched junction bases numbered 6, after V lost 5 bases and J lost 6 bases. The CDR3 runs 13 residues.

The chain has TRBV7-3 and TRBJ2-5; maybe TRBD2 (6 bases). CDR3 length: 15 residues. The germline gives CDR1 SGHTA, CDR2 FQGTGA. The V and J ends lost 5 bases and 7 bases respectively, with 20 bases between them. CDR3 nucleotide sequence: TGTGCCAGCAGCGGCGCACCCAACGTGGGGGGGACCCAGTACTTC. Encoded protein: CASSGAPNVGGTQYF.

The chain combines TRBV11-3 with TRBJ1-4; TRBD1 might be the D (6 bases). The germline gives CDR1 SGHNT, CDR2 YENEEA. The CDR3 consists of 13 residues. Trimming pared 5 bases from V and 2 bases from J, leaving 6 bases between. In DNA form, the CDR3 reads TGTGCCAGCAGCAGGGGGACTAATGAAAAACTGTTTTTT. Its protein product is CASSRGTNEKLFF.

The V call is TRBV11-2, the J call TRBJ2-2, with 7 bases that match TRBD1. The CDR3 runs to 15 residues. Germline trimming cut 2 bases from V and 7 bases from J; bases unmatched to any gene: 7. Germline CDR1 is SGHAT and CDR2 is FQNNGV. The CDR3 nucleotides read TGTGCCAGCAGCTTAAACCGGGACAGCGGCGGGGAGCTGTTTTTT. Translation gives CASSLNRDSGGELFF.

V gene TRBV6-1 combines with J gene TRBJ1-2; no reliable D call. Trimming pared 3 bases from V and 8 bases from J, leaving 16 bases between. The germline gives CDR1 MNHNS, CDR2 SASEGT. The CDR3 sequence is 14 residues long. CDR3 sequence (DNA): TGTGCCAGCAGTGAGCCGGACGGCCGGGAGGGCTACACCTTC. Translated: CASSEPDGREGYTF.

The chain carries TRBV5-8 and TRBJ1-5; 8 bases align to TRBD1. CDR1 and CDR2 from the germline V gene are SGHTS and YDEGEE. V was clipped by 0 bases and J by 2 bases; unmatched bases: 7. The CDR3 extends over 17 amino acids. For the CDR3, the DNA is TGTGCCAGCAGCTTGGTCGCAGGGGGCAGAGGCAATCAGCCCCAGCATTTT. As protein: CASSLVAGGRGNQPQHF. Full variable domain (remainder filled in from reference TRBV5-8 and TRBJ1-5): EAGVTQSPTHLIKTRGQQATLRCSPISGHTSVYWYQQALGLGLQFLLWYDEGEERNRGNFPPRFSGRQFPNYSSELNVNALELEDSALYLCASSLVAGGRGNQPQHFGDGTRLSIL.

The genes are TRBV13 and TRBJ1-1, with 9 positions matching TRBD1. CDR1 and CDR2 from the germline V gene are PRHDT and FYEKMQ (reference sequence). V lost 5 bases, J lost 1 base, and 14 bases stayed unmatched. The CDR3 totals 18 residues. This CDR3 is CASSHRPNRGRRNTEAFF. The CDR3, as DNA: TGTGCCAGCAGCCACCGCCCCAACAGGGGGCGGAGGAACACTGAAGCTTTCTTT.